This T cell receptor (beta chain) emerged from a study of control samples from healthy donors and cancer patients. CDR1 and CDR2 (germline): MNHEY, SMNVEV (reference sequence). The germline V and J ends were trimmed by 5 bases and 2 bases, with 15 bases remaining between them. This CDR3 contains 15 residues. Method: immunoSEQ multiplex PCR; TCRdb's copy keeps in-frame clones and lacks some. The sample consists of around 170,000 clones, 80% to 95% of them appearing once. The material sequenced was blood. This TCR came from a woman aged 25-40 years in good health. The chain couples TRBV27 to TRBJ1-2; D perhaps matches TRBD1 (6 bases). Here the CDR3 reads CASSLLGGQNYGYTF. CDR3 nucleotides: TGTGCCAGCAGTCTCCTCGGAGGACAGAACTATGGCTACACCTTC.